Given below is one TCR beta chain in context. The J segment lost 2 bases and the V segment lost 5 bases, leaving 1 base of the junction unmatched. Germline lookup yields CDR1 MDHEN and CDR2 SYDVKM. The CDR3 has 14 residues. The data are from a study of shared clonotypes between healthy human individuals. Libraries were prepared by immunoSEQ multiplex PCR; TCRdb keeps only in-frame clonotypes and omits some of them. The sample includes roughly 480,000 clones, 70% to 80% of them seen just once. Specimen: PBMCs. This TCR was sampled from a woman in her thirties or forties in good health. Some clones in this sample may be carry-over from other donors' samples. V and J are TRBV28 and TRBJ2-1, with 9 bases aligning to TRBD2. The CDR3 protein is CASSPSGTYNEQFF. The CDR3, as DNA: TGTGCCAGCAGTCCTAGCGGGACCTACAATGAGCAGTTCTTC.